The clone carrying this T cell receptor beta chain was recorded a few times. What it binds is unknown. The CDR3 is 12 amino acids. J gave up 15 bases and V 7 bases, and 10 bases lay outside the gene matches. Germline values: CDR1 MDHEN, CDR2 SYDVKM. This sample is part of a study of T-cell memory formation after mild COVID-19. Each CDR3 protein gets one entry after TCRdb re-called the 5' RACE reads with MiXCR. The table records approximately 400,000 distinct CDR3 sequences, around 17% of them present only once. Notes on the study in general: Mostly located in CM and EM were contracting CD4+ clones, with contracting CD8+ clones located in EMRA.

The sequencing input was PBMCs or a T cell subset sorted from them (not recorded which). The receptor's source is a man younger than 35 who had mild COVID-19 (a few samples of this study predate the infection). Cell type and time point are not known. This sequence joins TRBV28 and TRBJ2-4, with 9 bases fitting TRBD1. The CDR3 spells CASKVWGQGWYF. The CDR3 DNA is TGTGCCAGCAAGGTTTGGGGACAGGGTTGGTACTTC.